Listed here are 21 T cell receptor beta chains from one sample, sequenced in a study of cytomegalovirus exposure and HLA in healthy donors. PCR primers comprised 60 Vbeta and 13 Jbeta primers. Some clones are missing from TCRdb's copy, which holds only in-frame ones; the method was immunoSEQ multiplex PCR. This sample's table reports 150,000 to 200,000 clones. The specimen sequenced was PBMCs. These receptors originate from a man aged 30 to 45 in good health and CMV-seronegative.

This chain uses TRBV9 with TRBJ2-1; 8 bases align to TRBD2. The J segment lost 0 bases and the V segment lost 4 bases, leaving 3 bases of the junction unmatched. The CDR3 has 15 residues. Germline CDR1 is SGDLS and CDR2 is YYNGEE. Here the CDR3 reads CASSFSGVSYNEQFF. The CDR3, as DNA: TGTGCCAGCAGCTTTAGCGGGGTCTCCTACAATGAGCAGTTCTTC.

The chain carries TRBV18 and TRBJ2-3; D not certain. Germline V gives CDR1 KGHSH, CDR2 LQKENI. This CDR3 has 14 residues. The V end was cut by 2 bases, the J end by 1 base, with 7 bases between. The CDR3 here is CASSPSAGTDTQYF. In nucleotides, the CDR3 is TGTGCCAGCTCACCATCTGCAGGCACAGATACGCAGTATTTT.

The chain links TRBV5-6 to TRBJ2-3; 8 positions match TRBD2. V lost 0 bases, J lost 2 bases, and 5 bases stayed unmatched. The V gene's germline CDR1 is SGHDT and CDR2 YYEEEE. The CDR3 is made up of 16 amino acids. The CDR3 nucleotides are TGTGCCAGCAGCTTGGCGGGAGGGCCTTTCACAGATACGCAGTATTTT. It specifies CASSLAGGPFTDTQYF.

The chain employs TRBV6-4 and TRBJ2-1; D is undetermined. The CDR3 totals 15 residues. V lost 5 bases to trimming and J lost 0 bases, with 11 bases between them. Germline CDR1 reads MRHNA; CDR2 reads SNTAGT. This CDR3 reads CASSFLLSSYNEQFF. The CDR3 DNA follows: TGTGCCAGCAGTTTCCTGCTAAGCTCCTACAATGAGCAGTTCTTC.

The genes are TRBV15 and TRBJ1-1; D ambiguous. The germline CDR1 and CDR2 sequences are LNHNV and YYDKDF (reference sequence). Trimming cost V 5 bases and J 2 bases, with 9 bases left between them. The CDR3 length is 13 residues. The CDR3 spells CATSGRENTEAFF. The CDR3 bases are TGTGCCACCAGCGGACGGGAAAACACTGAAGCTTTCTTT.

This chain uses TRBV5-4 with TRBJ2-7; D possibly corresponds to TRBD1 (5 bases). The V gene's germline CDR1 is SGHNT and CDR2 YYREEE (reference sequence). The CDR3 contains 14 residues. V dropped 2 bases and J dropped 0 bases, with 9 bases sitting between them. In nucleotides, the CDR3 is TGTGCCAGCAGCTTCGACAGCAGCTCCTACGAGCAGTACTTC. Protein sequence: CASSFDSSSYEQYF. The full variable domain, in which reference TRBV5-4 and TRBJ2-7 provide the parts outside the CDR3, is ETGVTQSPTHLIKTRGQQVTLRCSSQSGHNTVSWYQQALGQGPQFIFQYYREEENGRGNFPPRFSGLQFPNYSSELNVNALELDDSALYLCASSFDSSSYEQYFGPGTRLTVT.

For the CDR3, the DNA is TGTGCCAGCTCACTACCTCAGGGACAGCCCCAGCATTTT. Protein sequence: CASSLPQGQPQHF. The chain employs TRBV18 and TRBJ1-5, with D possibly matching TRBD1 (5 bases). Trimming left V 4 bases short and J 7 bases short, with 11 bases between. CDR1 is KGHSH, CDR2 LQKENI, per germline. CDR3 length equals 13 residues.

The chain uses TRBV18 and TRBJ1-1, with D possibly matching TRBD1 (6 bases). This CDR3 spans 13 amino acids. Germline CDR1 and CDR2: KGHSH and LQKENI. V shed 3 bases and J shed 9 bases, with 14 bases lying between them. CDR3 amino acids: CASSPTDRQQAFF. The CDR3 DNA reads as TGTGCCAGCTCACCGACGGACAGACAACAAGCTTTCTTT.

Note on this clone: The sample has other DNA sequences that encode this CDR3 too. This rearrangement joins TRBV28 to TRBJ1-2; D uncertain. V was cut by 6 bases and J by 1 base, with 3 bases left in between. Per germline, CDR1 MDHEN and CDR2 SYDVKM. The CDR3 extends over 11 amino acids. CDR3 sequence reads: CASSSNYGYTF. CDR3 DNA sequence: TGTGCCAGCAGCAGTAACTATGGCTACACCTTC.

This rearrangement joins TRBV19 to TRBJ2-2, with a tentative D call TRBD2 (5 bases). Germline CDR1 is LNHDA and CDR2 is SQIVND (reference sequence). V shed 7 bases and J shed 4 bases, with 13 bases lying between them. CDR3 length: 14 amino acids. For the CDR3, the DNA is TGTGCCAGTATAGGGCAGGCGGGCACCGGGGAGCTGTTTTTT. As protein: CASIGQAGTGELFF. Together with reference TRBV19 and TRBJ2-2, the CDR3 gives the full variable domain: DGGITQSPKYLFRKEGQNVTLSCEQNLNHDAMYWYRQDPGQGLRLIYYSQIVNDFQKGDIAEGYSVSREKKESFPLTVTSAQKNPTAFYLCASIGQAGTGELFFGEGSRLTVL.

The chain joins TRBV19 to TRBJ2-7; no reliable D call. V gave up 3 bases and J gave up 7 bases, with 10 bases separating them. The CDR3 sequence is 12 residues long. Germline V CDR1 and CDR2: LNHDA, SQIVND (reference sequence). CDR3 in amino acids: CASSMVAGEQYF. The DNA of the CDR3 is TGTGCCAGTAGTATGGTAGCTGGGGAGCAGTACTTC.

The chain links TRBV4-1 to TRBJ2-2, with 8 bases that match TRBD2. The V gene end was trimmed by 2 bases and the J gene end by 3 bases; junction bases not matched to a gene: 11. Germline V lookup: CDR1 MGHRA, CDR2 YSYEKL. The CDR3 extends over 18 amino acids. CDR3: CASSQYGVQREYTGELFF. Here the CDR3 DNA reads TGCGCCAGCAGCCAATACGGAGTCCAGCGGGAGTACACCGGGGAGCTGTTTTTT.

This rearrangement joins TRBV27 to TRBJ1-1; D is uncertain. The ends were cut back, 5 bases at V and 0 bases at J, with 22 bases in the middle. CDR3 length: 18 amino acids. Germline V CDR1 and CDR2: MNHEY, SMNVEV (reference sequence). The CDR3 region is CASSPTSLGWQLNTEAFF. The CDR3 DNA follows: TGTGCCAGCAGTCCAACGTCCCTCGGGTGGCAGCTGAACACTGAAGCTTTCTTT.

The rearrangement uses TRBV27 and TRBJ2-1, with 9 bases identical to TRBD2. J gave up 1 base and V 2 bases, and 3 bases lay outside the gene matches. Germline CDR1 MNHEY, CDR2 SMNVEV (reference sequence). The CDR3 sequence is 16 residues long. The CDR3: CASSLRLAGSYNEQFF. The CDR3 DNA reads TGTGCCAGCAGTTTACGCCTAGCGGGATCCTACAATGAGCAGTTCTTC.

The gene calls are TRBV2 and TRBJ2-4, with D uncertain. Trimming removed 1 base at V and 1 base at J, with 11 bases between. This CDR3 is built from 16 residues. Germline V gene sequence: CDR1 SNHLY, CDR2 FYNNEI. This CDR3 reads CASSEVHPSAKNIQYF. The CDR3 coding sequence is TGTGCCAGCAGTGAAGTACATCCCTCGGCCAAAAACATTCAGTACTTC.

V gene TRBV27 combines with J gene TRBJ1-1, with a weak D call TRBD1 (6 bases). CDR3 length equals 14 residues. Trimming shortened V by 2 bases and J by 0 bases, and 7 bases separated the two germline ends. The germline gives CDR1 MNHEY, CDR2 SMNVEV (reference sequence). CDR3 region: CASSLDRLNTEAFF. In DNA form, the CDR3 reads TGTGCCAGCAGTTTAGACAGGTTGAACACTGAAGCTTTCTTT.

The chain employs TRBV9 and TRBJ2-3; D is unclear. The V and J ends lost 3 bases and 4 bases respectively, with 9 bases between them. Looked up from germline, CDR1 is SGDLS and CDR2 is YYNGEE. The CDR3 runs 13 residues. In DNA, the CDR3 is TGTGCCAGCAGCGAGAGTATCGCAGATACGCAGTATTTT. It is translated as CASSESIADTQYF.

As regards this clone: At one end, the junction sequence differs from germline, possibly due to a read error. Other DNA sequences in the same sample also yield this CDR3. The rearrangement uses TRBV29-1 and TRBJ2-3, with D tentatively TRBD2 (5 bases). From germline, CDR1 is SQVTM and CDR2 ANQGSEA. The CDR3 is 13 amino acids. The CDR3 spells CSVVPAGTDTQYF. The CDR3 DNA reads TGCAGCGTTGTACCGGCGGGCACAGATACGCAATATTTT.

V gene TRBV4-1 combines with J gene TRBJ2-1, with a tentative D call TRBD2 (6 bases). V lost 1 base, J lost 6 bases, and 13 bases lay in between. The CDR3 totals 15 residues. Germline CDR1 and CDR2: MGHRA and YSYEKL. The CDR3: CASSQGPGLPNEQFF. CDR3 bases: TGCGCCAGCAGCCAAGGCCCGGGACTGCCCAATGAGCAGTTCTTC.

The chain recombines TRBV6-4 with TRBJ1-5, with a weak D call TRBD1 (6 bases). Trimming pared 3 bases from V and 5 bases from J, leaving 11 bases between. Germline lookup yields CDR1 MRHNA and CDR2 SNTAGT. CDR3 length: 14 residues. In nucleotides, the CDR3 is TGTGCCAGCAGTGAACAGGGAAGCCATCAGCCCCAGCATTTT. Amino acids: CASSEQGSHQPQHF.

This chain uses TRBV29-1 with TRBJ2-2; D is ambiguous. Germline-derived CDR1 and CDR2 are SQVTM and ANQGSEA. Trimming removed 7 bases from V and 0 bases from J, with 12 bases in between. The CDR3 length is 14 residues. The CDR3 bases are TGCAGCGCGCCCGCGGCCTCGAACACCGGGGAGCTGTTTTTT. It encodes CSAPAASNTGELFF.